Listed below are T cell receptor beta chains from one sample, sequenced in a study of response to subunit inactivated influenza vaccine. MiXCR, run by TCRdb on the RT-PCR reads, gives a single entry per CDR3 protein. The repertoire holds 550,000 to 650,000 distinct CDR3 sequences, with about an eighth as singletons. Sequencing used PBMCs from blood, obtained on the day of vaccination. These receptors originate from a man aged 50 to 60 who received an inactivated influenza vaccine. Both conserved end residues are part of each CDR3. Fields, in order: J gene, V gene, CDR3 length, clone size, CDR3 protein. Size values are once, few and many counts, or a class for expanded clones, and some rows have none.

TRBJ2-7 | TRBV19 | 13 | many | CASSIRDTYEQYF
TRBJ2-2 | TRBV11-1 | 18 | many | CASRLPFRLAGNTGELFF
TRBJ1-1 | TRBV5-1 | 15 | few | CASSLGGGRRAEAFF
TRBJ1-2 | TRBV4-3 | 18 | NA | CASSQERPRTGLSGGYTF
TRBJ1-1 | TRBV5-6 | 12 | few | CASSWGDTEAFF
TRBJ1-6 | TRBV20-1 | 13 | many | CSASRDRNSPLHF
TRBJ2-6 | TRBV2 | 15 | many | CASSSGGAGANVLTF
TRBJ2-4 | TRBV2 | 11 | NA | CASSKGQSMYF
TRBJ2-7 | TRBV7-9 | 16 | NA | CASSLQLGQGSPEQYF
TRBJ2-1 | TRBV7-3 | 14 | few | CASSSLAGRNEQFF
TRBJ2-5 | TRBV12-3/TRBV12-4 | 13 | few | CASSPIGQETQYF
TRBJ1-5 | TRBV3-1 | 16 | few | CASSQGWGNSNQPQHF
TRBJ2-7 | TRBV28 | 13 | NA | CASTTGWGDEQYF
TRBJ1-4 | TRBV4-2 | 15 | few | CASSQEPVEGEKLFF
TRBJ2-2 | TRBV7-2 | 15 | few | CASSLASGRTGELFF
TRBJ2-7 | TRBV12-3/TRBV12-4 | 15 | few | CASSLTGVRSYEQYF
TRBJ2-1 | TRBV11-2 | 13 | few | CASSLDRTGEQFF
TRBJ2-1 | TRBV10-3 | 15 | many | CAISVREGPINEQFF
TRBJ2-3 | TRBV6-5 | 17 | few | CASSSGLAGVGTDTQYF
TRBJ2-1 | TRBV7-8 | 16 | NA | CASSLTRGAGYNEQFF
TRBJ2-7 | TRBV29-1 | 13 | NA | CSVLWESSYEQYF
TRBJ2-7 | TRBV28 | 12 | few | CASTFGVSEQYF
TRBJ2-1 | TRBV7-6 | 14 | NA | CASSLHMWDNEQFF
TRBJ2-7 | TRBV9 | 14 | few | CASSVERGHYEQYF
TRBJ1-2 | TRBV5-1 | 13 | few | CASSLVSRDGYTF
TRBJ2-3 | TRBV18 | 16 | few | CASSPSGQGVRDTQYF
TRBJ2-1 | TRBV5-1 | 13 | NA | CASSLGRGYEQFF
TRBJ2-5 | TRBV20-1 | 13 | few | CSRSRTGKETQYF
TRBJ2-3 | TRBV5-1 | 17 | few | CASSSGIQSLGTDTQYF
TRBJ2-7 | TRBV5-6 | 14 | few | CASSSLGPNYEQYF
TRBJ2-7 | TRBV3-2 | 17 | NA | CASCASRLSGSWSEQYF
TRBJ2-4 | TRBV28 | 14 | few | CASRKQGAKNIQYF
TRBJ2-2 | TRBV7-9 | 16 | NA | CASRPAGTGNTGELFF
TRBJ2-7 | TRBV20-1 | 11 | NA | CSARDGTRQYF
TRBJ1-5 | TRBV20-1 | 15 | few | CSASKGQYSNQPQHF
TRBJ2-3 | TRBV9 | 17 | NA | CASSVGASGRSTDTQYF
TRBJ1-2 | TRBV20-1 | 14 | NA | CSARDRDWNYGYTF
TRBJ2-1 | TRBV20-1 | 14 | few | CSANDRETYNEQFF